Listed below are T cell receptor beta chains from one sample, sequenced in a study of blood T cell repertoires in COVID-19. Sequenced by immunoSEQ multiplex PCR; TCRdb stores in-frame clones only, minus some. The sample records some 180,000 clones, 60% to 85% being singletons. Material for sequencing was peripheral blood. These receptors originate from a woman aged 45 to 65 with active or convalescent COVID-19. Both conserved end residues are part of each CDR3. D genes are given only for firm matches. Where a row states a size, it is once, few, many or the class of an expanded clone; other rows omit it.

>TRBV7-2|TRBJ1-4|TRBD1|NA
TGTGCCAGCAGCCTAGCAGGGGGTCGTGAAAAACTGTTTTTT
CASSLAGGREKLFF
>TRBV5-1|TRBJ1-2|NA|NA
TGCGCCAGCAGCCCCCTCGCAGGGGACAATGGCTACACCTTC
CASSPLAGDNGYTF
>TRBV29-1|TRBJ1-1|TRBD1|once
TGCAGCGTCGGATGGGACAGCTCACCGGACACTGAAGCTTTCTTT
CSVGWDSSPDTEAFF
>TRBV11-2|TRBJ2-2|TRBD2|NA
TGTGCCAGCAGCCCCTTGGGAGGGACCGGGGAGCTGTTTTTT
CASSPLGGTGELFF
>TRBV4-1|TRBJ1-1|TRBD1|NA
TGCGCCAGCAGCCAAGATGCGACAGGGGGCACTGAAGCTTTCTTT
CASSQDATGGTEAFF
>TRBV12-3/TRBV12-4|TRBJ1-1|TRBD1|NA
TGTGCCAGCAGGTGGACAGGGAGAGCTTTCTTT
CASRWTGRAFF
>TRBV5-1|TRBJ1-1|NA|NA
TGCGCCAGCAGCTCCCAAGGCCAGGGGAAGAACACTGAAGCTTTCTTT
CASSSQGQGKNTEAFF
>TRBV7-2|TRBJ2-7|NA|NA
TGTGCCAGCGGGGGGGGGCGCGCCGGCGAGCAGTACTTC
CASGGGRAGEQYF
>TRBV28|TRBJ1-1|NA|NA
TGTGCCAGCAGATCACAATACATGGCATCCGAAGCTTTCTTT
CASRSQYMASEAFF
>TRBV7-2|TRBJ2-7|TRBD1|NA
TGTGCCAGCATCCAAACGACAGGGCCATACGAGCAGTACTTC
CASIQTTGPYEQYF
>TRBV4-1|TRBJ2-1|NA|NA
TGCGCCGATACGGGAGTCTACAATGAGCAGTTCTTC
CADTGVYNEQFF
>TRBV5-1|TRBJ2-7|TRBD1|NA
TGCGCCAGCAGCGATGGGGGGACAGGGGGTACCGAGCAGTACTTC
CASSDGGTGGTEQYF
>TRBV12-3/TRBV12-4|TRBJ2-5|NA|NA
TGTGCCAGCACCGGACCGGGCGGGGAGACCCAGTACTTC
CASTGPGGETQYF
>TRBV5-1|TRBJ2-7|TRBD2|many
TGCGCCAGCAGCCGGACTAGCGGGAGGCTCCTATCCTACGAGCAGTACTTC
CASSRTSGRLLSYEQYF
>TRBV28|TRBJ2-7|TRBD2|few
TGTGCCAGCAGTCCGGGACTAGCGGCCTACGAGCAGTACTTC
CASSPGLAAYEQYF
>TRBV9|TRBJ1-4|TRBD1|NA
TGTGCCAGCAGCCCCCGGGACAGGGGTAATGAAAAACTGTTTTTT
CASSPRDRGNEKLFF
>TRBV7-8|TRBJ2-7|NA|NA
TGTGCCAGCAGCTTAGCGGGAGGGACATCCTACGAGCAGTACTTC
CASSLAGGTSYEQYF
>TRBV14|TRBJ2-5|TRBD1|NA
TGTGCCAGCAGCCAGGGAGACAGGGAAGAGACCCAGTACTTC
CASSQGDREETQYF
>TRBV6-5|TRBJ2-5|NA|NA
TGTGCCAGCAGTATTAGCCGTAAAAAAGAGACCCAGTACTTC
CASSISRKKETQYF
>TRBV7-6|TRBJ1-1|NA|NA
TGTGCCAGCAGCCCCGCCTTGAGGGAAGTAACTGAAGCTTTCTTT
CASSPALREVTEAFF
>TRBV7-2|TRBJ2-5|TRBD2|few
TGTGCCAGCAGCTTAGCGCGGATAGCGGGGGGGCCTCGGGAGACCCAGTACTTC
CASSLARIAGGPRETQYF
>TRBV7-9|TRBJ2-5|NA|NA
TGTGCCAGCAGCTCCTTCGGACTTTACCAAGAGACCCAGTACTTC
CASSSFGLYQETQYF
>TRBV6-5|TRBJ2-5|NA|NA
TGTGCCAGCTTGGGGGGTATGGGCGAGACCCAGTACTTC
CASLGGMGETQYF
>TRBV7-3|TRBJ2-3|TRBD2|NA
TGTGCCAGCAGCTTAATCCCTGGTGGTAGCGGGGGGATACATACGCAGTATTTT
CASSLIPGGSGGIHTQYF
>TRBV6-6|TRBJ1-1|NA|NA
TGTGCCGCGGGAGGCTACTTGAACACTGAAGCTTTCTTT
CAAGGYLNTEAFF
>TRBV7-2|TRBJ2-1|NA|NA
TGTGCCAGCAGCTACGACTACTACAATGAGCAGTTCTTC
CASSYDYYNEQFF
>TRBV29-1|TRBJ2-5|NA|NA
TGCAGCGTTGAAGATTTCGGGCGGGGAGAAGAGACCCAGTACTTC
CSVEDFGRGEETQYF
>TRBV7-2|TRBJ2-1|NA|NA
TGTGCCAGCAGACCCGGGGTAGAAAGGAATGAGCAGTTCTTC
CASRPGVERNEQFF
>TRBV28|TRBJ2-7|TRBD1|NA
TGTGCCAGCAGTTTCCCTCGACAGGGATCCTACGAGCAGTACTTC
CASSFPRQGSYEQYF
>TRBV6-1|TRBJ1-1|NA|NA
TGTGCCAGCAGTGAATTGGTAGGGCGGGGGAACACTGAAGCTTTCTTT
CASSELVGRGNTEAFF
>TRBV19|TRBJ1-2|NA|few
TGTGCCAGTAGTATAGTAACAGGCTTAACTGGCTACACCTTC
CASSIVTGLTGYTF
>TRBV7-2|TRBJ2-7|TRBD2|NA
TGTGCCAGCAGCTTTCGCGGGGGGGCCAACTACGAGCAGTACTTC
CASSFRGGANYEQYF
>TRBV4-2|TRBJ1-6|NA|few
TGTGCCAGCAGCCAATCCCCGTTGGCGGGGGGCGCGAGCTCCTATAATTCACCCCTCCACTTT
CASSQSPLAGGASSYNSPLHF
>TRBV28|TRBJ1-2|NA|NA
TGTGCGGGGAGGGGACCGCCGTATGGCTACACCTTC
CAGRGPPYGYTF
>TRBV5-1|TRBJ2-1|NA|few
TGCGCCAGCAGCTTGGGGGGACTTCACTCCTACAATGAGCAGTTCTTC
CASSLGGLHSYNEQFF
>TRBV19|TRBJ1-4|NA|NA
TGTGCCAGTAGTGAAACTTCAATAACTAATGAAAAACTGTTTTTT
CASSETSITNEKLFF
>TRBV19|TRBJ2-1|TRBD2|NA
TGTGCCAGTAAGGGCTCGGCGGGAGGGACCTACAATGAGCAGTTCTTC
CASKGSAGGTYNEQFF
>TRBV7-2|TRBJ1-2|NA|NA
TGTGCCAGCAGCTCACTCCCGACAGCCTCGGGCTATGGCTACACCTTC
CASSSLPTASGYGYTF
>TRBV28|TRBJ1-2|NA|NA
TGTGCCAGCTGTAGGGTTCAGGGGTCTTTTGGCTACACCTTC
CASCRVQGSFGYTF
>TRBV7-3|TRBJ1-1|NA|NA
TGTGCCAGCAGCTTAACTGGGGAGACTGAAGCTTTCTTT
CASSLTGETEAFF
>TRBV11-3|TRBJ2-2|TRBD2|NA
TGTGCCAGCAGCCGGGCGGGAGACACCGGGGAGCTGTTTTTT
CASSRAGDTGELFF
>TRBV7-9|TRBJ1-2|NA|NA
TGTGCCAGCAGCTTAATAGGCGGAAGCGGCTACACCTTC
CASSLIGGSGYTF
>TRBV18|TRBJ2-2|NA|NA
TGTGCCAGCTCACCTGACATCTGGCCCACCGGGGAGCTGTTTTTT
CASSPDIWPTGELFF
>TRBV4-2|TRBJ2-7|NA|few
TGTGCCAGCAGCCAGGATCCTCGACTCTCCTACGAGCAGTACTTC
CASSQDPRLSYEQYF
>TRBV7-6|TRBJ1-6|NA|NA
TGTGCCAGCAGCTTACGCCAGGATAATTCACCCCTCCACTTT
CASSLRQDNSPLHF
>TRBV30|TRBJ1-6|NA|NA
TGTGCCTGGAGTGAACAGACCAATAATTCACCCCTCCACTTT
CAWSEQTNNSPLHF
>TRBV11-2|TRBJ1-1|TRBD1|NA
TGTGCCAGCAGCGCGCCGACAGGGCCGGAAGCTTTCTTT
CASSAPTGPEAFF
>TRBV7-3|TRBJ1-6|NA|once
TGTGCCAGCAGCTTACAGGGATATAATTCACCCCTCCACTTT
CASSLQGYNSPLHF
>TRBV6-2/TRBV6-3|TRBJ1-6|TRBD1|NA
TGTGCCAGCAGCGACTGGACAGGGGGCAATTCACCCCTCCACTTT
CASSDWTGGNSPLHF
>TRBV2|TRBJ1-2|TRBD1|NA
TGTGCCAGCAGTGAGGGGGGACAGGGCAATGGCTACACCTTC
CASSEGGQGNGYTF
>TRBV6-6|TRBJ1-4|NA|NA
TGTGCCAGCAGTGGACCAACGGGAGAAAAACTGTTTTTT
CASSGPTGEKLFF
>TRBV19|TRBJ1-2|TRBD1|NA
TGTGCCAGTACGCCCGGGACAGTATACTATGGCTACACCTTC
CASTPGTVYYGYTF
>TRBV27|TRBJ2-5|NA|NA
TGTGCCAGCAGTTACAAGCGTGGAGAGACCCAGTACTTC
CASSYKRGETQYF
>TRBV5-1|TRBJ2-5|TRBD1|NA
TGCGCCAGCAGCTTCCCTCTGACAGGGGGCGAAGAGACCCAGTACTTC
CASSFPLTGGEETQYF
>TRBV6-2/TRBV6-3|TRBJ1-2|NA|NA
TGTGCCAGCAGTTACTGGGCAGGGGATGGCTACACCTTC
CASSYWAGDGYTF
>TRBV3-1/TRBV3-2|TRBJ1-2|NA|NA
TGTGCCAGCAGCCAAGAAAGGGGACATCTCTTTAACTATGGCTACACCTTC
CASSQERGHLFNYGYTF
>TRBV30|TRBJ1-1|NA|NA
TGTGCCTGCAGACACTTGAACACTGAAGCTTTCTTT
CACRHLNTEAFF
>TRBV6-5|TRBJ1-4|NA|NA
TGTGCCAGCAGTTACTCGCCAGGGAATGAAAAACTGTTTTTT
CASSYSPGNEKLFF
>TRBV20-1|TRBJ1-2|TRBD1|NA
TGCAGTGCAACGGGACAGAGGGGCTACACCTTC
CSATGQRGYTF
>TRBV6-4|TRBJ1-6|NA|NA
TGTGCCAGCAGACCCGACAGCTCCTATAATTCACCCCTCCACTTT
CASRPDSSYNSPLHF